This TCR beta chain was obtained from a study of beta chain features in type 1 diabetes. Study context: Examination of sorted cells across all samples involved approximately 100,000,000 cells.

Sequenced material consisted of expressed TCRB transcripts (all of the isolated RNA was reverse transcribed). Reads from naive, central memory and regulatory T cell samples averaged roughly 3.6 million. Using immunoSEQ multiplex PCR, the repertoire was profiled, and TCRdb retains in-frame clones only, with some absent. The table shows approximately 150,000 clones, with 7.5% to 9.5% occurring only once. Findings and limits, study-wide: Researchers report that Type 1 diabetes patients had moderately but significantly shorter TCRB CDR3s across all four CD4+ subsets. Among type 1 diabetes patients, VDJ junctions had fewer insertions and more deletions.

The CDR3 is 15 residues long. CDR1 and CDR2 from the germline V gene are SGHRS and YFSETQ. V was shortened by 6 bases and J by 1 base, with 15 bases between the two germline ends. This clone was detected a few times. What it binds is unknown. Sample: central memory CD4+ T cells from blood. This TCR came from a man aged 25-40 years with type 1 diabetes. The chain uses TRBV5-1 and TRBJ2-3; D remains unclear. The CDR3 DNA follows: TGCGCCAGCACCCCGGCCGGCGCGGGCACAGATACGCAGTATTTT. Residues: CASTPAGAGTDTQYF.